This TCR beta chain was captured in a study of Ad26.COV2.S vaccination and SARS-CoV-2 variants. Background on the study: Of the COV1001 trial arms, the Ad26.COV2.S arm included the donor. Ad26.COV2.S shots went into the muscle once or twice, 56 days apart.

General study results and limits: Higher spike-specific TCR breadth was found in vaccine recipients than in placebo recipients. Substantial post-vaccination breadth of spike-specific CD8+ and CD4+ T cell responses was reported.

This clone was seen more than once but under ten times. Its antigen is currently unknown. Clones were sequenced by immunoSEQ multiplex PCR, and TCRdb holds only the in-frame ones, with some missing. The data hold 250,000 to 300,000 clones, with about 87% observed a single time. This CDR3 region has 11 residues. V lost 6 bases and J 4 bases, leaving 6 bases between the germline ends. CDR1 and CDR2 from the germline V gene are SNHLY and FYNNEI. This sample's treatment: about 20 received Ad26.COV2.S at low or high dose, single or two shots; 5 received placebo; per-sample allocation not given. Samples came from day 63 after the first vaccine or placebo injection.

This TCR was recovered from a person aged 18-60 years who received the Ad26.COV2.S COVID-19 vaccine or a placebo. This sequence joins TRBV2 and TRBJ1-2; D is unresolved. Sequencing was performed on peripheral blood, taken in a trial of Ad26.COV2.S vaccine versus placebo. The DNA of the CDR3 is TGTGCCAGCAGGGGGAGCTATGGCTACACCTTC. Its translation is CASRGSYGYTF.